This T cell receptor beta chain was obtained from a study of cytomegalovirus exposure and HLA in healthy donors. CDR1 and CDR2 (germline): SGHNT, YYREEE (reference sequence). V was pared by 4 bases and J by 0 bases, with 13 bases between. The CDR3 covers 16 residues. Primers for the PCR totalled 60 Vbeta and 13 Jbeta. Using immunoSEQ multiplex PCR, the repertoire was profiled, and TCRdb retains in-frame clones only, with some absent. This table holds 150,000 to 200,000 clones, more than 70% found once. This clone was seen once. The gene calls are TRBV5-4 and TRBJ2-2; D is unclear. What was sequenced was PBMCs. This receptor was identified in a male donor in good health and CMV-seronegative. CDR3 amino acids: CASSPMTTTNTGELFF. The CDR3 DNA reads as TGTGCCAGCAGCCCTATGACAACAACGAACACCGGGGAGCTGTTTTTT.